Listed here are 19 T cell receptor beta chains from one sample, sequenced in a study of blood T cell repertoires in COVID-19. Sequencing used immunoSEQ multiplex PCR; TCRdb keeps in-frame clones, though not all of them. The sample holds 70,000 to 75,000 clones, more than 90% seen once. The source material was peripheral blood. These receptors were collected from a human donor in a cohort sampled during active COVID-19.

This CDR3 is CASSLVLTGWGDTQYF. The CDR3 DNA sequence: TGTGCCAGCAGCTTAGTGCTGACAGGGTGGGGAGATACGCAGTATTTT. The genes are TRBV7-9 and TRBJ2-3; 7 bases fit TRBD1. Looked up from germline, CDR1 is SEHNR and CDR2 is FQNEAQ (reference sequence). The CDR3 extends over 16 amino acids. Unmatched junction bases numbered 9, after V lost 1 base and J lost 5 bases.

This clone was observed a single time. The V gene is TRBV3-1 (or the pseudogene TRBV3-2), the J gene TRBJ2-1; D not resolved. V was pared by 4 bases and J by 12 bases, with 19 bases between. CDR3 length equals 14 residues. CDR1 and CDR2 from the germline V gene are LGHDT and YNNKEL (reference sequence). The CDR3 loop reads CASSRDDSRTSQFF. The CDR3 DNA reads as TGTGCCAGCAGCCGCGACGACTCCCGTACTTCGCAGTTCTTC.

The V gene is TRBV4-3, the J gene TRBJ2-1; 10 bases align to TRBD2. CDR1 LGHNA and CDR2 YSLEER come from the germline V gene. The CDR3 has 17 residues. The V and J ends lost 1 base and 3 bases, in that order; junction bases with no gene match: 6. In nucleotides, the CDR3 is TGCGCCAGCAGCCAAGCAAGCGGGGGGGGGCTCTACAATGAGCAGTTCTTC. It is translated as CASSQASGGGLYNEQFF.

This clone was observed once. The chain employs TRBV6-6 and TRBJ2-2; unclear D gene. Looked up from germline, CDR1 is MNHNY and CDR2 is SVGAGI (reference sequence). This CDR3 region has 13 residues. The V and J ends lost 5 bases and 5 bases respectively, with 9 bases between them. Here the CDR3 reads CASSLQWTGELFF. CDR3 nucleotides: TGTGCCAGCAGTCTACAGTGGACCGGGGAGCTGTTTTTT.

The chain couples TRBV4-2 to TRBJ1-2; 7 bases match TRBD1. The junction had 7 bases not matched to a gene; V was cut back by 0 bases and J by 3 bases. The CDR3 contains 16 residues. In germline, CDR1 is LGHNA, CDR2 YNFKEQ. As DNA, the CDR3 is TGTGCCAGCAGCCAAGAAAGTGAGGGGGCGGACTATGGCTACACCTTC. It is translated as CASSQESEGADYGYTF.

The J gene is TRBJ2-1, the V gene TRBV18; tentative D call: TRBD1 (5 bases). The germline CDR1 and CDR2 sequences are KGHSH and LQKENI. The V gene lost 3 bases and the J gene lost 4 bases, with 19 bases spanning the gap. The CDR3 has 17 residues. CDR3 loop: CASSPRTGAGSYNEQFF. DNA of the CDR3: TGTGCCAGCTCACCTCGTACTGGGGCTGGCAGTTACAATGAGCAGTTCTTC.

V and J are TRBV3-1 (or the pseudogene TRBV3-2) and TRBJ2-5, with 7 bases identical to TRBD1. The CDR3 is 13 residues long. Germline CDR1 and CDR2: LGHDT and YNNKEL (reference sequence). V trimming: 4 bases; J trimming: 3 bases; junction bases outside the gene matches: 2. CDR3 protein: CASSLGTEETQYF. CDR3 coding DNA: TGTGCCAGCAGCCTCGGGACAGAAGAGACCCAGTACTTC.

J is TRBJ2-3 and V is TRBV19; possible D gene TRBD1, 6 bases. With 5 bases removed from V and 4 bases from J, the gap between germline ends came to 16 bases. This CDR3 comprises 15 residues. CDR1 and CDR2 (germline): LNHDA, SQIVND (reference sequence). The CDR3 DNA follows: TGTGCCAGTAGTCTACAGGGCGCAGAACCAGATACGCAGTATTTT. Translating it yields CASSLQGAEPDTQYF.

The chain employs TRBV19 and TRBJ2-3; 8 nucleotides line up with TRBD1. The CDR3 is made up of 14 amino acids. Germline assignment: CDR1 LNHDA and CDR2 SQIVND (reference sequence). Trimming cost V 7 bases and J 2 bases; bases outside gene matches: 5. The CDR3 sequence: CASKTGGNTDTQYF. The CDR3 region has the DNA TGTGCCAGTAAAACAGGGGGTAACACAGATACGCAGTATTTT.

This chain joins TRBV6-6 and TRBJ2-1, with 7 bases fitting TRBD2. Germline V gene data show CDR1 as MNHNY and CDR2 as SVGAGI (reference sequence). This CDR3 region has 16 residues. V lost 5 bases to trimming and J lost 0 bases; unmatched junction nucleotides: 7. The CDR3 here is CASSPRGGSSYNEQFF. The CDR3 DNA reads as TGTGCCAGCAGTCCGAGGGGCGGGAGCTCCTACAATGAGCAGTTCTTC.

V usage is TRBV7-2 and J usage is TRBJ1-5; 10 nucleotides line up with TRBD1. Trimming removed 8 bases from V and 5 bases from J; junction bases left unmatched: 6. The germline V gene has CDR1 SGHTA and CDR2 FQGNSA. The length of the CDR3 is 14 residues. Here the CDR3 DNA reads TGTGCCAGCGCCAGACAGGGGGCGGATCAGCCCCAGCATTTT. The encoded protein is CASARQGADQPQHF.

V gene TRBV19 combines with J gene TRBJ1-2; TRBD1 aligns across 9 bases. The CDR3 consists of 14 residues. Germline CDR1 reads LNHDA; CDR2 reads SQIVND (reference sequence). V lost 7 bases and J lost 9; bases outside the gene matches: 12. CDR3 sequence: CASNPGQGMRSYTF. In DNA form, the CDR3 reads TGTGCCAGTAACCCGGGACAGGGCATGAGGAGCTACACCTTC. The whole variable domain, remainder taken from reference TRBV19 and TRBJ1-2, is DGGITQSPKYLFRKEGQNVTLSCEQNLNHDAMYWYRQDPGQGLRLIYYSQIVNDFQKGDIAEGYSVSREKKESFPLTVTSAQKNPTAFYLCASNPGQGMRSYTFGSGTRLTVV.

The CDR3 DNA reads TGTGCCATCAGTGATTGGGGACAGATGAACACTGAAGCTTTCTTT. Translating it yields CAISDWGQMNTEAFF. The chain is built from TRBV10-3 and TRBJ1-1; 7 bases align to TRBD1. CDR1 ENHRY and CDR2 SYGVKD come from the germline V gene. The length of the CDR3 is 15 residues. V gave up 3 bases and J gave up 0 bases; unmatched junction bases: 4.

The chain combines TRBV7-9 with TRBJ2-3, with 8 nucleotides matching TRBD2. The CDR3 is 15 amino acids. Germline V gives CDR1 SEHNR, CDR2 FQNEAQ (reference sequence). The CDR3 spells CASGTGGASTDTQYF. CDR3 DNA sequence: TGTGCTAGCGGGACCGGGGGGGCCAGCACAGATACGCAGTATTTT. The whole variable domain, remainder taken from reference TRBV7-9 and TRBJ2-3, is DTGVSQNPRHKITKRGQNVTFRCDPISEHNRLYWYRQTLGQGPEFLTYFQNEAQLEKSRLLSDRFSAERPKGSFSTLEIQRTEQGDSAMYLCASGTGGASTDTQYFGPGTRLTVL.

V and J are TRBV10-3 and TRBJ2-2, with TRBD2 matching over 9 bases. V lost 10 bases, J lost 6 bases, and 9 bases stayed unmatched. The CDR3 covers 14 residues. Germline V gene lookup returns CDR1 ENHRY and CDR2 SYGVKD. In DNA, the CDR3 is TGTGCCACCAGGGGCGGGAGGGCCCCCGGGGAGCTGTTTTTT. As protein: CATRGGRAPGELFF.

This chain connects TRBV7-2 to TRBJ1-5; TRBD1 agrees at 8 bases. Germline V CDR1 and CDR2: SGHTA, FQGNSA. CDR3 length: 14 amino acids. V was clipped by 5 bases and J by 6 bases; unmatched bases: 6. The CDR3 DNA follows: TGTGCCAGCAGCACTGGACAGGGAGGTCAGCCCCAGCATTTT. It is translated as CASSTGQGGQPQHF.

DNA for the CDR3: TGTGCCAGCAGTTTATCCGGGACTATCGGCTCCTACGAGCAGTACTTC. Encoded protein: CASSLSGTIGSYEQYF. This chain uses TRBV27 with TRBJ2-7; 7 bases line up with TRBD2. The V segment lost 0 bases and the J segment 0 bases; nucleotides outside the gene matches: 5. The CDR3 has 16 residues. Germline assignment: CDR1 MNHEY and CDR2 SMNVEV (reference sequence).

V gene TRBV15 combines with J gene TRBJ2-1; D perhaps matches TRBD2 (7 bases). The length of the CDR3 is 18 residues. CDR1 and CDR2 from the germline V gene are LNHNV and YYDKDF (reference sequence). Trimming took off 0 bases at V and 0 bases at J, with 15 bases between the two ends. The CDR3 nucleotides are TGTGCCACCAGCAGAGAAGGGGGGGCACCTAGCTCCTACAATGAGCAGTTCTTC. Its translation: CATSREGGAPSSYNEQFF. The whole variable domain, remainder taken from reference TRBV15 and TRBJ2-1, is DAMVIQNPRYQVTQFGKPVTLSCSQTLNHNVMYWYQQKSSQAPKLLFHYYDKDFNNEADTPDNFQSRRPNTSFCFLDIRSPGLGDTAMYLCATSREGGAPSSYNEQFFGPGTRLTVL.

The chain combines TRBV2 with TRBJ1-2; TRBD1 matches at 7 bases. The V gene's germline CDR1 is SNHLY and CDR2 FYNNEI. This CDR3 spans 13 amino acids. Trimming at V came to 6 bases and at J to 1 base, leaving 2 bases not matched to a gene. The CDR3 DNA reads TGTGCCAGCAGGCGACAGGGTAACTATGGCTACACCTTC. Translated, it gives CASRRQGNYGYTF.